This T cell receptor beta chain was recovered during a study of T cells in Graves' hyperthyroidism and ophthalmopathy. This clonotype was found many times. Patients with uncontrolled infections, other autoimmune diseases, pregnancy or lactation were excluded. CDR1 is DFQATT and CDR2 is SNEGSKA in the germline V gene (reference sequence). This CDR3 comprises 13 residues. V lost 3 bases to trimming and J lost 1 base, with 9 bases between them. Researchers took RNA transcripts and amplified the TCR beta CDR3 regions from them. HTBI primers were used for first-round RT-PCR of the TCR CDR3. TCRdb itself ran the multiplex PCR reads through MiXCR, one entry per CDR3 protein. The sample contains over 400,000 distinct CDR3 sequences, about 20% of which appear only once.

The sample comprised blood. The chain employs TRBV20-1 and TRBJ1-1, with no clear D. This clonotype was obtained from a woman in her 70s with Graves' ophthalmopathy. Here the CDR3 DNA reads TGCAGTGCTAGGGCCCCGACGAACACTGAAGCTTTCTTT. Translation: CSARAPTNTEAFF.